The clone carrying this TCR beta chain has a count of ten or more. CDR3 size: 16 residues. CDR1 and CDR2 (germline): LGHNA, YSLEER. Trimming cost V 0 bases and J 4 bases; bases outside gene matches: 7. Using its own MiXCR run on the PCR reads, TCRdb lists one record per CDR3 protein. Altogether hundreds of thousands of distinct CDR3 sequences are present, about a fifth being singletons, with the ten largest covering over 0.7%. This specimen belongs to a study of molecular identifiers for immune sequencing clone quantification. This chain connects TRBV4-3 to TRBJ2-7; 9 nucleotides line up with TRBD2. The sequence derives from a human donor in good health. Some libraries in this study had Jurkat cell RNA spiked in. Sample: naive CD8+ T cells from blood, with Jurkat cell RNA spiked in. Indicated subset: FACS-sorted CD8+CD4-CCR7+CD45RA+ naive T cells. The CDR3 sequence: CASSQDKASGTYEQYF. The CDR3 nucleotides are TGCGCCAGCAGCCAAGATAAGGCTAGCGGGACGTACGAGCAGTACTTC.